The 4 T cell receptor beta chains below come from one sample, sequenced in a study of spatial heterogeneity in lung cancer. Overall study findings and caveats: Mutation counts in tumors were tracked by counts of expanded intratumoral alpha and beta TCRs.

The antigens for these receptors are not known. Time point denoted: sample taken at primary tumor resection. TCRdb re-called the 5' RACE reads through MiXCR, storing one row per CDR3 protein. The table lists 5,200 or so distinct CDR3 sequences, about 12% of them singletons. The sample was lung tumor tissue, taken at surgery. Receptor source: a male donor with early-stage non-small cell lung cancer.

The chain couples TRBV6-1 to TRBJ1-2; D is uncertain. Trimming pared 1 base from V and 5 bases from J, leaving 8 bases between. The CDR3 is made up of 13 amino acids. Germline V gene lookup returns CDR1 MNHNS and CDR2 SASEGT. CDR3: CASSEERRYGYTF. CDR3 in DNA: TGTGCCAGCAGTGAAGAGCGGAGGTATGGCTACACCTTC.

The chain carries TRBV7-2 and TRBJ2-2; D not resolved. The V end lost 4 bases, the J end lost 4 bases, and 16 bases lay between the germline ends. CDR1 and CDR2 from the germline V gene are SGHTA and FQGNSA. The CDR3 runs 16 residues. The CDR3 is CASSSSPFIGTGELFF. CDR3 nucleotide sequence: TGTGCCAGCAGCTCAAGCCCATTTATTGGCACCGGGGAGCTGTTTTTT.

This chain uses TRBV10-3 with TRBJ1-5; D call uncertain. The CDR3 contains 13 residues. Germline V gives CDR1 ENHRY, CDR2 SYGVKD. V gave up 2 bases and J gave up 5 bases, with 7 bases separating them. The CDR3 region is CAISEARYQPQHF. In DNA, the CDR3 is TGTGCCATCAGTGAGGCGAGATATCAGCCCCAGCATTTT.

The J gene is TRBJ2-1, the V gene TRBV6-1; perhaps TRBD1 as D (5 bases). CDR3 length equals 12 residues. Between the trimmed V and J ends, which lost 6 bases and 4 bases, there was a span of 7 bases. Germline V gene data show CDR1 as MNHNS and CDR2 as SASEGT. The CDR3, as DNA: TGTGCCAGCAGGACAGCTTACAATGAGCAGTTCTTC. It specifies CASRTAYNEQFF.